This T cell receptor (beta chain) emerged from a study of cytomegalovirus exposure and HLA in healthy donors. Regarding the study as a whole: A likely sequencing artifact accounted for one observed cluster of highly shared sequence variants. Later analysis demonstrated an association between a missense DCLRE1C variant and TCR beta V- and J-gene trimming.

The V gene's germline CDR1 is MNHEY and CDR2 SMNVEV (reference sequence). This CDR3 has 16 residues. As for this clone: Its antigen is not identified.

In the PCR, 60 Vbeta and 13 Jbeta primers were used. In the original analysis: In a later analysis, the count reached 76 million or so unique TCR beta chains, with approximately 11 million shared. The method was immunoSEQ multiplex PCR; TCRdb's version includes in-frame clones alone and lacks a portion of them. From that table come the V and J calls and clone size; the DNA was used to work out D and trimming. This sample has 150,000 or so clones, with roughly four fifths found just once. Specimen: PBMCs. The TCR comes from a female donor in good health and CMV-seronegative. The gene calls are TRBV27 and TRBJ2-5; 11 bases match TRBD2. The last part of the DNA fits TRBJ2-7 better; the J call may be wrong. CDR3 nucleotide sequence: TGTGCCAGCAGTTTCCCTGGGACTAGCGGCTCCTACGAGCAGTACTTC. Residues: CASSFPGTSGSYEQYF.